This T cell receptor beta chain appears in the sequencing data of a study of human T cells and chemical hapten exposure (dated by TCRdb to about 2021). In terms of the full investigation: For sensitization, 2% DPC in acetone was applied to an approximately 2 cm by approximately 2 cm area of upper inner arm skin. Weekly therapeutic DPC doses were additionally applied to the scalp of patients throughout the approximately 25-week study period. Patch tests used Finn chambers with 0.01% DPC on the upper back, scored after 6 days by International Contact Dermatitis Research Group standards. Alopecia areata with under or over 50% scalp involvement, alopecia totalis and alopecia universalis were represented in the patient cohort, which was mostly female. The libraries were sequenced as a pool, and the TCR yield per sample differed mostly because of small variations in library volumes within the pool. Peripheral blood TCR repertoire changes were tracked in vivo in alopecia patients during primary and secondary sensitization to the hapten diphenylcyclopropenone (DPC). Blood samples were taken from patients before sensitization (week 0) and then at 2, 6 and about 24 weeks after DPC sensitization. For TCR sequencing, blood came from approximately 29 alopecia patients at anywhere from one to four time points (pre-sensitization, 2, 6 and 24 weeks). Here is what the overall study found, with its caveats: A positive correlation was found between the number of PT1 expanded TCRs and patch test score, with significance reached at thresholds 8, 16 and 32 but not 4. Because every patient had alopecia, a presumed autoimmune disease, the patients' immune response might differ from that of healthy individuals. After repeated subsampling, the strength of the expansion versus patch-test correlation and the threshold at which it became significant changed. Expanded TCRs formed significantly more large CDR3 similarity clusters than pre-sensitization or healthy control sets, consistent with antigen-driven responses. No change with DPC sensitization was found in the number of TCRs above 1 in 1000 frequency, and no evidence of global repertoire structure alterations was found.

The sample's time point label is to be understood as: pre-sensitization, week 0. In light of the paper, this sample's treatment or condition label describes: therapeutic diphenylcyclopropenone sensitization with weekly scalp DPC. Blood at each patch-test visit was drawn before the patch test was applied. To be eligible, patients had to be aged 18 to 70, diagnosed with alopecia and judged suitable for DPC therapy, while pregnant patients were excluded. Total RNA was extracted from unfractionated whole blood that had been collected in Tempus Blood RNA tubes. Libraries were made using RACE. TCRdb records NextSeq 500 as the sequencer. During library preparation, unique molecular identifiers were attached to individual cDNA molecules so that TCRs could be counted quantitatively and reproducibly. For every blood RNA sample, sequencing covered both the TCR alpha and TCR beta chains. On the authors' methods: A median of roughly 99,000 TCRs per sample was observed, with a range of about 20,000 to 750,000. The Decombinator software suite was used to annotate the V, J and CDR3 of the TCR reads. For PS versus PT1 abundance plots, all samples were subsampled to the same number of TCRs (28,000). Expanded TCRs were defined as absent before sensitization and observed at least eight times at the 2-week time point. TCRdb took the public reads, trimmed them with fastp at Q25, ran MiXCR for clone calling and kept in-frame beta chains. Each entry is one CDR3 protein sequence, shown with its most common DNA and genes. The V and J calls follow TCRdb's processing rather than the paper's. Present in this sample are tens of thousands of distinct CDR3 sequences, approximately 9.8% of which were seen just once. Clones ranked in the top ten supply 11% to 15% of the sample.

This clonotype was observed many times. The antigen this receptor binds is unknown. No much larger clonotype is one base removed from it; base qualities were not supplied. V is cut back by 4 bases and J by 4 bases, with 2 bases in the junction unmatched. The CDR3 runs 14 residues from the cysteine to the phenylalanine. The sequence is cut down to CDR3 DNA, 42 bases in frame from base 1. CDR1 and CDR2 are read off the germline V gene (reference sequence) as LGHDT and YNNKEL. The material sequenced was whole blood, taken in connection with sensitization to the hapten diphenylcyclopropenone (DPC). The receptor was isolated from a woman in her thirties or forties with alopecia areata. Some clones in this sample may be carry-over from other donors' samples. Rearrangement joined TRBV3-1 to TRBJ1-5, with 9 central nucleotides matching TRBD1. This receptor has the CDR3 CASSPGTGNQPQHF. At the DNA level, the sequence is TGTGCCAGCAGCCCAGGGACAGGGAATCAGCCCCAGCATTTT.